The source of this TCR beta chain is a study of response to subunit inactivated influenza vaccine. One entry per CDR3 protein, called by TCRdb with MiXCR from the RT-PCR reads. The sample shows about 540,000 distinct CDR3 sequences, 20% to 25% of them seen only once. The data were also submitted as part of a second study, on T cells expressing NK-cell markers. As reported in that work: 5'RACE template switching built TCR beta cDNA with unique molecular identifiers.

The sample in question was CD4+ T cells sorted from PBMCs, obtained roughly 12 days after vaccination. This clonotype originated in a man over 45 who received an inactivated influenza vaccine.

In DNA, the CDR3 is TGTGCCAGCAGTTCGGTGACAGGGGGTAGAGAAGGGGCGAACTCCTACGAGCAGTACTTC. It yields the protein CASSSVTGGREGANSYEQYF. This rearrangement joins TRBV28 to TRBJ2-7; 9 nucleotides align to TRBD1. CDR3 length equals 20 residues. The V and J ends lost 4 bases and 0 bases, in that order; junction bases with no gene match: 19. Germline V CDR1 and CDR2: MDHEN, SYDVKM. Full variable domain (remainder filled in from reference TRBV28 and TRBJ2-7): DVKVTQSSRYLVKRTGEKVFLECVQDMDHENMFWYRQDPGLGLRLIYFSYDVKMKEKGDIPEGYSVSREKKERFSLILESASTNQTSMYLCASSSVTGGREGANSYEQYFGPGTRLTVT.